These 7 T cell receptor beta chains share one sample of origin, sequenced in a study of identical twins. In TCRdb, the 5' RACE reads were re-called with MiXCR into one record per CDR3 protein. Of under 800,000 distinct CDR3 sequences in the sample, 20% to 25% were seen once. These data also formed part of another study, on T cells expressing NK-cell markers.

Sequenced input: PBMCs. These receptor sequences come from a woman aged 18-29 years in good health.

This clonotype was counted a few times. This rearrangement joins TRBV5-1 to TRBJ1-1, with 7 bases lining up with TRBD1. The CDR3 runs to 17 residues. The ends lost 4 bases at V and 0 bases at J; junction bases unmatched: 12. Germline-derived CDR1 and CDR2 are SGHRS and YFSETQ. Here the CDR3 reads CASSRDMGQTMNTEAFF. The CDR3 nucleotides are TGCGCCAGCAGCCGAGACATGGGACAGACCATGAACACTGAAGCTTTCTTT.

This clonotype came up many times. For the CDR3, the DNA is TGTGCCAGCAGTCGGAGGGGTCTAAGTGGCTACACCTTC. Protein product: CASSRRGLSGYTF. This chain uses TRBV12-3 or TRBV12-4 with TRBJ1-2, with a tentative D call TRBD1 (5 bases). The CDR3 extends over 13 amino acids. The germline V and J ends were trimmed by 5 bases and 7 bases, with 14 bases remaining between them.

The V and J genes are TRBV20-1 and TRBJ2-7, with no clear D. V was pared by 5 bases and J by 7 bases, with 21 bases between. The CDR3 is 14 amino acids. Germline V gives CDR1 DFQATT, CDR2 SNEGSKA (reference sequence). CDR3: CSAPQRNISREQYF. The CDR3 DNA reads TGCAGTGCTCCACAGAGGAACATCTCGAGAGAGCAGTACTTC.

V usage is TRBV6-4 and J usage is TRBJ2-3; D gene unclear. V gave up 0 bases and J gave up 0 bases, with 4 bases separating them. This CDR3 is built from 14 residues. The V gene's germline CDR1 is MRHNA and CDR2 SNTAGT. The CDR3 protein is CASSDSPSTDTQYF. CDR3 bases: TGTGCCAGCAGTGACTCCCCGAGCACAGATACGCAGTATTTT.

The chain is built from TRBV5-5 and TRBJ2-1, with a possible D match to TRBD1 (5 bases). Germline-derived CDR1 and CDR2 are SGHKS and YYEKEE (reference sequence). V dropped 9 bases and J dropped 6 bases, with 22 bases sitting between them. This CDR3 spans 15 amino acids. The CDR3 bases are TGTGCCATGAGGCTCGGGCTCTTCAGGGCCAATGAGCAGTTCTTC. Translated: CAMRLGLFRANEQFF. Drawing the rest from reference TRBV5-5 and TRBJ2-1, the complete variable domain is DAGVTQSPTHLIKTRGQQVTLRCSPISGHKSVSWYQQVLGQGPQFIFQYYEKEERGRGNFPDRFSARQFPNYSSELNVNALLLGDSALYLCAMRLGLFRANEQFFGPGTRLTVL.

This clonotype turned up a few times. The chain joins TRBV5-6 to TRBJ1-1; 8 bases line up with TRBD1. Germline V lookup: CDR1 SGHDT, CDR2 YYEEEE. CDR3 length equals 13 residues. The V gene end was trimmed by 5 bases and the J gene end by 5 bases; junction bases not matched to a gene: 5. In nucleotides, the CDR3 is TGTGCCAGCAGGGACAGGGTCTGGACTGAAGCTTTCTTT. Translating gives CASRDRVWTEAFF.

The chain has TRBV12-3 or TRBV12-4 and TRBJ2-2; 13 bases are a match to TRBD2. The CDR3 is 15 amino acids. Trimming cost V 6 bases and J 4 bases; bases outside gene matches: 2. CDR3 nucleotides: TGTGCCAGCAGCGGGACTAGCGGGACCACCGGGGAGCTGTTTTTT. Translated, it gives CASSGTSGTTGELFF.